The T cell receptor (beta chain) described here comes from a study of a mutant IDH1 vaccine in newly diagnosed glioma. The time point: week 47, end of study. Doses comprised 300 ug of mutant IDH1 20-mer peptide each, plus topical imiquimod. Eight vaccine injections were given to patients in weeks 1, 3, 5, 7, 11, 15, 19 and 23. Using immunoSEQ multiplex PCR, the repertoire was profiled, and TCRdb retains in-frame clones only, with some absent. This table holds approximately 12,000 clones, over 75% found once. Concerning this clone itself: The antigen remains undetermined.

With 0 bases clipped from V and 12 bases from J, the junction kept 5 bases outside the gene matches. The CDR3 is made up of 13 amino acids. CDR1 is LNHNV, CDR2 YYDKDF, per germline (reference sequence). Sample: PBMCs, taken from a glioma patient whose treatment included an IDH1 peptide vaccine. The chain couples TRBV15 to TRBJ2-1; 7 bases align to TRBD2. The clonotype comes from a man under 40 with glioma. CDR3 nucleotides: TGTGCCACCAGCAGAGACGGGCGGGAGCCGCAGTTCTTC. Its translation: CATSRDGREPQFF.